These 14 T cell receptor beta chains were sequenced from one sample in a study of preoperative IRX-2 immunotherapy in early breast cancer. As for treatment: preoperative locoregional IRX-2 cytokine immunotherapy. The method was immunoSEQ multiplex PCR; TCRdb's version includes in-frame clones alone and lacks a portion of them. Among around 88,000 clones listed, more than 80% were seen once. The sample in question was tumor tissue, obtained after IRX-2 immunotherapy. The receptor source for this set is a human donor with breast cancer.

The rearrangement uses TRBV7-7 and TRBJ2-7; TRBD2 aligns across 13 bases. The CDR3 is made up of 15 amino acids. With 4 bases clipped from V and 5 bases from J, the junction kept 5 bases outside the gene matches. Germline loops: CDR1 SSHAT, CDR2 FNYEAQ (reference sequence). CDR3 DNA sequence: TGTGCCAGCAGCTCGACTAGCGGGAGGTACAACGAGCAGTACTTC. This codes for CASSSTSGRYNEQYF.

DNA of the CDR3: TGTGCCAGCACCCTGACAGGCGGGAACACTGAAGCTTTCTTT. This translates into CASTLTGGNTEAFF. This chain connects TRBV6-8 to TRBJ1-1; tentative D call: TRBD1 (6 bases). The CDR3 sequence is 14 residues long. V lost 7 bases and J lost 1, with 13 bases in between. Germline CDR1 and CDR2: MNHGY and SAAAGT.

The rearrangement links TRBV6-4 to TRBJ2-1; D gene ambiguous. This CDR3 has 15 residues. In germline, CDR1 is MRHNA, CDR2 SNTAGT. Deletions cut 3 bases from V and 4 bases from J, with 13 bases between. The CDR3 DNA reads TGTGCCAGCAGTGAATTGAGTATTAATTACAATGAGCAGTTCTTC. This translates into CASSELSINYNEQFF.

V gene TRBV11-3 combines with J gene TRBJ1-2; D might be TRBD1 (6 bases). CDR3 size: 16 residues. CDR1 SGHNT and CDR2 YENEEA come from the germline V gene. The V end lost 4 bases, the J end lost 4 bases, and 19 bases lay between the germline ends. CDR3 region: CASSSRGEGESYGYTF. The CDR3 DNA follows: TGTGCCAGCAGCTCACGTGGTGAGGGGGAAAGCTATGGCTACACCTTC.

DNA for the CDR3: TGTGCCAGCAACTCCTTAGCGGGCAATGAGCAGTTCTTC. Residues: CASNSLAGNEQFF. The chain links TRBV22-1 to TRBJ2-1; the table's D gene call, TRBD2, was not cross checked with the DNA. TRBV22-1 is a known pseudogene. This CDR3 has 13 amino acids.

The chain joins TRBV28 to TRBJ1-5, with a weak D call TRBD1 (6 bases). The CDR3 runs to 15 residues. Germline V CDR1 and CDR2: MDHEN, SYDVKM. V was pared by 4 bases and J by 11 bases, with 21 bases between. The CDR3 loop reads CASSSLGRGQRAQHF. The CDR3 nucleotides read TGTGCCAGCAGTTCCTTGGGACGGGGGCAAAGGGCCCAGCATTTT.

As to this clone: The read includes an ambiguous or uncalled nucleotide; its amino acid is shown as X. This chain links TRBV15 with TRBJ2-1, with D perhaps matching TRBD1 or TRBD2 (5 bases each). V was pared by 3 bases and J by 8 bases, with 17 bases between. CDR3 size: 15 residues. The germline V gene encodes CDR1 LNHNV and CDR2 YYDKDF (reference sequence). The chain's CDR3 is CATSRDLRGFXEQFF. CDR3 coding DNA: TGTGCCACCAGCAGGGACTTGAGGGGCTTCRATGAGCAGTTCTTC.

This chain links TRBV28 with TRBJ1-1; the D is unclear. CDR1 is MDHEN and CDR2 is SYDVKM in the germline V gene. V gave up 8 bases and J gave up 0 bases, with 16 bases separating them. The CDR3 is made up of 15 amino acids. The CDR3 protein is CASSRGGSMNTEAFF. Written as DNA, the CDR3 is TGTGCCAGCTCGCGGGGAGGCTCCATGAACACTGAAGCTTTCTTT.

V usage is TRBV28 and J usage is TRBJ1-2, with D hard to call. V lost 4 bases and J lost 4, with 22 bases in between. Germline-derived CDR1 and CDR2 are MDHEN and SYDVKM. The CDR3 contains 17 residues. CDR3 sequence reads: CASSSYWAATTSYGYTF. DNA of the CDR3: TGTGCCAGCAGTTCATATTGGGCGGCAACTACTAGCTATGGCTACACCTTC.

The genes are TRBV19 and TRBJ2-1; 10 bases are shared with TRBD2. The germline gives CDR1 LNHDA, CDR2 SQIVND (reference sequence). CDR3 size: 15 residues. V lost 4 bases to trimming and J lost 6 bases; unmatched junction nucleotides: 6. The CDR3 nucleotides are TGTGCCAGTAGTAACCCCCTAGCGGGAGCCAATGAGCAGTTCTTC. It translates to CASSNPLAGANEQFF.

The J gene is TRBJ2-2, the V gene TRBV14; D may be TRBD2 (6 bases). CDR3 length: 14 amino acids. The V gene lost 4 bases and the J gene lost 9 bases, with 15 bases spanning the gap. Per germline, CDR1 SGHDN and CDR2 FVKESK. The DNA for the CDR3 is TGTGCCAGCAGCCCGCGGGACTCACTCTGGGAGCTGTTTTTT. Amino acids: CASSPRDSLWELFF.

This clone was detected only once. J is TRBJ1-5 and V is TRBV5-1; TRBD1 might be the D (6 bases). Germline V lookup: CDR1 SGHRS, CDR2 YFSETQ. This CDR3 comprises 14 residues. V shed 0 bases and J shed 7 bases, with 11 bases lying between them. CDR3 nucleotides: TGCGCCAGCAGCTTGGATGGGACAACGCAGCCCCAGCATTTT. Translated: CASSLDGTTQPQHF. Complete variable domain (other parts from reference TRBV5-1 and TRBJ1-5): KAGVTQTPRYLIKTRGQQVTLSCSPISGHRSVSWYQQTPGQGLQFLFEYFSETQRNKGNFPGRFSGRQFSNSRSEMNVSTLELGDSALYLCASSLDGTTQPQHFGDGTRLSIL.

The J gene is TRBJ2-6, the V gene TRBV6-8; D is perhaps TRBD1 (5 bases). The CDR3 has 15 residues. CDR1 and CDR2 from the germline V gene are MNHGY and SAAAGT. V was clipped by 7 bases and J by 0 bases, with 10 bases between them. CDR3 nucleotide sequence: TGTGCCAGCACCTCGGACAACTCTGGGGCCAACGTCCTGACTTTC. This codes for CASTSDNSGANVLTF.

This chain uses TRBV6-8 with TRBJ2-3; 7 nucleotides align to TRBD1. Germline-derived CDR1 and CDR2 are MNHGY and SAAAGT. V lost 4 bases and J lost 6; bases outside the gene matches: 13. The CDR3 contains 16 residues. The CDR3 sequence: CASSSSNQGVRDTQYF. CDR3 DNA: TGTGCCAGCAGTTCCTCTAACCAGGGGGTTCGTGATACGCAGTATTTT.